This is a list of T cell receptor beta chains from one sample in a study of shared clonotypes between healthy human individuals. The repertoire was sequenced with immunoSEQ multiplex PCR; TCRdb's copy has only in-frame clones and lacks some. This table holds around 510,000 clones, roughly 72% found once. Sequenced material: PBMCs. The source is a middle-aged woman in good health. Some clones in this sample may be carry-over from other donors' samples. Each CDR3 is given with its conserved first and last residue. Each record gives: V gene, J gene, D gene, CDR3 protein. D genes are given only for firm matches.

TRBV10-3	TRBJ1-1	TRBD1	CATGTANTEAFF
TRBV6-1	TRBJ2-1	.	CASMGYKINEQFF
TRBV19	TRBJ1-5	.	CASSIDSGERPQHF
TRBV7-9	TRBJ1-2	TRBD1	CASSSIGDRDRVDYGYTF
TRBV7-7	TRBJ2-7	.	CASSLAASSYEQYF
TRBV4-2	TRBJ1-4	.	CASSQDGEKLFF
TRBV6-1	TRBJ1-5	TRBD1	CASSEGGQNQPQHF
TRBV19	TRBJ2-3	.	CASSQQGGTDTQYF
TRBV7-9	TRBJ2-7	.	CASSTGFHYEQYF
TRBV18	TRBJ1-2	.	CASSPPGQGLNYGYTF
TRBV2	TRBJ2-7	.	CASRRDSSYEQYF
TRBV7-3	TRBJ2-7	.	CASTPKTGNYEQYF
TRBV18	TRBJ1-2	TRBD1	CASSPQDRVEGHTF
TRBV28	TRBJ1-4	TRBD1	CASSSPTPGGSATNEKLFF
TRBV2	TRBJ1-1	TRBD1	CASSLWGDRNTEAFF
TRBV18	TRBJ2-7	TRBD1	CASSQRAGTGGRSSYEQYF
TRBV4-2	TRBJ2-1	TRBD2	CASSQRLAGDGEQFF
TRBV7-3	TRBJ2-3	TRBD1	CASSARGSTDTQYF
TRBV5-1	TRBJ2-7	.	CASSQGEGWKYEQYF
TRBV6-5	TRBJ1-1	.	CASKWAANTEAFF
TRBV20-1	TRBJ1-2	.	CSAVQDYGYTF
TRBV7-9	TRBJ1-2	.	CASSNLDSGYTF
TRBV29-1	TRBJ2-7	TRBD1	CSVAWTGNYEQYF
TRBV10-2	TRBJ2-1	TRBD2	CASSVSGGVNEQFF
TRBV27	TRBJ2-7	TRBD2	CASSYPCGSGTHEQYF